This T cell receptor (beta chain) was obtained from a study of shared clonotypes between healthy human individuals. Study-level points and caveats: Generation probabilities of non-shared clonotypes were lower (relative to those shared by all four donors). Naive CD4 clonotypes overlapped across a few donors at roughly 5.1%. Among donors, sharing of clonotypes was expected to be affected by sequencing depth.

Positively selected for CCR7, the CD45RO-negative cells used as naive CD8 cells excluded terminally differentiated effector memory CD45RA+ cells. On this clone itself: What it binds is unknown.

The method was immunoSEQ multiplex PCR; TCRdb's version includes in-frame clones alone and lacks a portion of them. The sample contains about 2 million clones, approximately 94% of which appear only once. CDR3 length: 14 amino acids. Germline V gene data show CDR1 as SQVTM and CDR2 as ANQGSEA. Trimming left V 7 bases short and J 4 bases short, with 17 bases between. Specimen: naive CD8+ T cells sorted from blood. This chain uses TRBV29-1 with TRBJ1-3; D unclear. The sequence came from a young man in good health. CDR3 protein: CSAGRVHLGNTIYF. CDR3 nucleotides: TGCAGCGCTGGACGGGTCCACCTCGGAAACACCATATATTTT.